This TCR beta chain emerged from a study of T cell responses to AZD1222 COVID-19 vaccine. Measured with immunoSEQ multiplex PCR; TCRdb has only the in-frame clones, and not every one. The sample contains tens of thousands of clones, over 75% of which appear only once. The CDR3 has 13 amino acids. CDR1 is SGDLS and CDR2 is YYNGEE in the germline V gene. Deletions cut 0 bases from V and 9 bases from J, with 9 bases between. The source is an adult who received the AZD1222 COVID-19 vaccine. The V call is TRBV9, the J call TRBJ1-4, with a weak D call TRBD1 (5 bases). Sequences were derived from peripheral blood, sampled 28 days after the second AZD1222 dose. The CDR3 DNA is TGTGCCAGCAGCGTAGATAGGGGTCAAAAACTGTTTTTT. Encoded protein: CASSVDRGQKLFF.